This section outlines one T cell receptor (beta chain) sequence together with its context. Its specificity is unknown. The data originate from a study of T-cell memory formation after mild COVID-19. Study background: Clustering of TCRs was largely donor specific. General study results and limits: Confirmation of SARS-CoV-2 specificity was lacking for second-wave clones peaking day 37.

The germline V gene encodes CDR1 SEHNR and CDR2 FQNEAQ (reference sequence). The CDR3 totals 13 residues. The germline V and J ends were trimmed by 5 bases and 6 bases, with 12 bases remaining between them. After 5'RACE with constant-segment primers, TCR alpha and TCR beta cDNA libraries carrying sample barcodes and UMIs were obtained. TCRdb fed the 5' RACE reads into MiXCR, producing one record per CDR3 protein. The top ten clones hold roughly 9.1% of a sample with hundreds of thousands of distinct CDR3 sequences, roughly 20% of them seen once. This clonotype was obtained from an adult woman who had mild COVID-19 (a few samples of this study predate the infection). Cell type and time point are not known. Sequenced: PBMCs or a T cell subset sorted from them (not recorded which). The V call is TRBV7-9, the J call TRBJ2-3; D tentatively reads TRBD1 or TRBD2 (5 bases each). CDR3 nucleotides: TGTGCCAGCAGCCCAGGGAGCCAGGATACGCAGTATTTT. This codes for CASSPGSQDTQYF.